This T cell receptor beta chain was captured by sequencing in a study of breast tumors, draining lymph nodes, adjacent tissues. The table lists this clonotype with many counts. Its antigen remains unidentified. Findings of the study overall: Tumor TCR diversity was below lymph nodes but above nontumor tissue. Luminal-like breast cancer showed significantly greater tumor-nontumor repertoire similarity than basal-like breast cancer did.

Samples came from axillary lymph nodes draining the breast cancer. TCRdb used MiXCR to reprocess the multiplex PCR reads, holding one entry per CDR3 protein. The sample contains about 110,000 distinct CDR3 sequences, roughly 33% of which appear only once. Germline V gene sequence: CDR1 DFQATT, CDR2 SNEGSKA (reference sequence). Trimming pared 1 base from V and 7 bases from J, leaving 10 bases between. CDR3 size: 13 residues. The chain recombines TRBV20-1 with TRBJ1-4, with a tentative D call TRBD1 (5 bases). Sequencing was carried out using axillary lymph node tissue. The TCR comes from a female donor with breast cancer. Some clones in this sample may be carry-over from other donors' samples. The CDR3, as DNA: TGCAGTGCTAGAGGAGGGGATGGTGAAAAACTGTTTTTT. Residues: CSARGGDGEKLFF.